This entry is about one T cell receptor (beta chain). Its specificity is unknown. The sample originates from a study of T cells in localized non-small cell lung cancer. The CDR3 consists of 15 residues. The V end lost 5 bases, the J end lost 7 bases, and 20 bases lay between the germline ends. Per the germline V gene, CDR1 is SEHNR and CDR2 is FQNEAQ (reference sequence). The study, taken as a whole, reports: There were a median around 57 of the top 100 tumor clones appearing in adjacent lung. Adjacent uninvolved lung tissue had the highest T cell clonality, exceeding tumor.

Libraries were prepared by immunoSEQ multiplex PCR; TCRdb keeps only in-frame clonotypes and omits some of them. Of about 28,000 clones in the sample, about 90% are singletons; the top ten hold approximately 2.7%. The chain recombines TRBV7-9 with TRBJ1-2, with D perhaps TRBD1 (5 bases). This specimen was peripheral blood, taken before any cancer treatment. This sequence was found in a woman aged 18-49 years with stage I lung adenocarcinoma. CDR3 in amino acids: CASSPRGPELGGYTF. CDR3 bases: TGTGCCAGCAGCCCCCGGGGCCCTGAATTGGGTGGCTACACCTTC.